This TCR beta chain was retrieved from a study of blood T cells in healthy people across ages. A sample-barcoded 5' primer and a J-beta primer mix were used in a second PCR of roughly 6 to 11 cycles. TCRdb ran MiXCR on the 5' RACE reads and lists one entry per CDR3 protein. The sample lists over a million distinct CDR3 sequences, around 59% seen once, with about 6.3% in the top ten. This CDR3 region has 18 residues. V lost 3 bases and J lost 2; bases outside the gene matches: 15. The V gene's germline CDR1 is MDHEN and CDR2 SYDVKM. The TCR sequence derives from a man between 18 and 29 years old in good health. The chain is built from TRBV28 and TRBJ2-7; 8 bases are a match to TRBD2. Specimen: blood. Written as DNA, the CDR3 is TGTGCCAGCAGTTTCGGTCCTTCCCTAGCGGGCGATACCTACGAGCAGTACTTC. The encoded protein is CASSFGPSLAGDTYEQYF.